In its sample, the clone carrying this T cell receptor beta chain is medium-sized. Its antigen is not known. A constant-region primer primed TCR beta cDNA synthesis from about 530 ng of total RNA. Sequencing libraries for TCR beta derived from three nested multiplex PCR rounds that used slightly modified ARM-PCR. The study ran its first two PCR rounds for approximately 11 cycles each, using TRBV1-TRBV30 forward primers and a C-beta reverse primer. MiXCR, run by TCRdb on the multiplex PCR reads, gives a single entry per CDR3 protein. The repertoire holds over 100,000 distinct CDR3 sequences, with nearly 70% as singletons. This sample is drawn from a study of tumor-infiltrating lymphocytes in primary liver carcinoma. Study in general: Sequenced samples came back with roughly 3.5 to 8 million productive TCRbeta reads, and the counts looked alike across tissue types.

V shed 6 bases, J shed 0 bases, and the junction held 5 bases outside the gene matches. The V gene's germline CDR1 is SGHAT and CDR2 FQNNGV. This CDR3 is built from 15 residues. Study-level points and caveats: Overlap between tumor regions exceeded overlap of tumor with adjacent tissue or blood.

Bulk tissue was left unsorted, and RNA and DNA were co-extracted from about 21-30 mg of it. This chain connects TRBV11-2 to TRBJ1-1, with 9 positions matching TRBD1. The sample consisted of tumor-adjacent normal liver tissue. The source of this sequence is a woman aged 55-69 years with primary liver carcinoma and hepatitis B virus infection. The CDR3 protein is CASRKQGAVNTEAFF. CDR3 bases: TGTGCCAGCAGGAAACAGGGGGCGGTGAACACTGAAGCTTTCTTT.